These 30 T cell receptor beta chains share one sample of origin, sequenced in a study of T cells in Graves' hyperthyroidism and ophthalmopathy. The source material, RNA transcripts, was used to amplify TCR beta CDR3 regions. HTBI primers were used for first-round RT-PCR of the TCR CDR3. TCRdb called the multiplex PCR reads again in MiXCR, with one record for every CDR3 protein. Among some 420,000 distinct CDR3 sequences, approximately 14% were seen once, and the ten largest hold less than 6.5%. Sequenced material: blood. The origin of the receptors is a young woman with Graves' hyperthyroidism.

V gene TRBV11-2 combines with J gene TRBJ2-3; 7 bases fit TRBD1. The CDR3 is 15 residues long. V shed 2 bases and J 2 bases; nucleotides not matched to a gene: 4. The germline V gene encodes CDR1 SGHAT and CDR2 FQNNGV. The CDR3 region is CASSLWGQYTDTQYF. In nucleotides, the CDR3 is TGTGCCAGCAGCTTATGGGGACAGTACACAGATACGCAGTATTTT. Together with reference TRBV11-2 and TRBJ2-3, the CDR3 gives the full variable domain: EAGVAQSPRYKIIEKRQSVAFWCNPISGHATLYWYQQILGQGPKLLIQFQNNGVVDDSQLPKDRFSAERLKGVDSTLKIQPAKLEDSAVYLCASSLWGQYTDTQYFGPGTRLTVL.

J is TRBJ1-4 and V is TRBV12-3 or TRBV12-4; 7 bases map to TRBD1. V dropped 5 bases and J dropped 4; count of bases not matched to a gene: 10. The CDR3 spans 16 residues. CDR3 residues: CASSPQNRGFNEKLFF. CDR3 coding DNA: TGTGCCAGCAGTCCCCAGAACAGGGGATTTAATGAAAAACTGTTTTTT.

The chain employs TRBV5-1 and TRBJ2-1, with 14 bases fitting TRBD2. Germline-derived CDR1 and CDR2 are SGHRS and YFSETQ. This CDR3 has 16 residues. V shed 5 bases and J 6 bases; nucleotides not matched to a gene: 7. CDR3 protein: CASSFGTSGRANEQFF. CDR3 DNA sequence: TGCGCCAGCAGTTTCGGGACTAGCGGGAGAGCCAATGAGCAGTTCTTC.

This clonotype was observed a few times. The DNA of the CDR3 is TGTGCCAGCAGTGAGACCGGGACTTTACTCTACGAGCAGTACTTC. It is translated as CASSETGTLLYEQYF. The chain recombines TRBV28 with TRBJ2-7, with D possibly TRBD2 on 6 matching bases. There are 15 residues in the CDR3. In germline, CDR1 is MDHEN, CDR2 SYDVKM. V lost 5 bases, J lost 3 bases, and 17 bases lay in between.

The chain couples TRBV3-1 to TRBJ1-4, with D perhaps TRBD1 (5 bases). The CDR3 spans 15 residues. Trimming took off 1 base at V and 8 bases at J, with 14 bases between the two ends. Germline assignment: CDR1 LGHDT and CDR2 YNNKEL (reference sequence). The CDR3 nucleotides read TGTGCCAGCAGCCAAGGAGGGGCACAGAGGGAAAAACTGTTTTTT. It is translated as CASSQGGAQREKLFF.

This clonotype was counted at least ten times. The chain links TRBV12-3 or TRBV12-4 to TRBJ2-1; 10 bases map to TRBD2. The CDR3 totals 15 residues. V dropped 5 bases and J dropped 4; count of bases not matched to a gene: 5. This chain's CDR3 is CASSASSGSYNEQFF. DNA for the CDR3: TGTGCCAGCAGTGCCTCTAGCGGGAGTTACAATGAGCAGTTCTTC.

The chain is built from TRBV11-2 and TRBJ2-7; 14 nucleotides match TRBD2. Unmatched junction bases numbered 10, after V lost 0 bases and J lost 0 bases. The CDR3 has 20 amino acids. In germline, CDR1 is SGHAT, CDR2 FQNNGV. CDR3 in amino acids: CASSLEVTSGRAPRSYEQYF. The DNA of the CDR3 is TGTGCCAGCAGCTTAGAGGTGACTAGCGGGAGGGCCCCCCGCTCCTACGAGCAGTACTTC.

The sample holds many counts of this clonotype. J is TRBJ2-5 and V is TRBV10-1, with a weak D call TRBD2 (6 bases). Germline V gene sequence: CDR1 WNHNN, CDR2 SYGVQD (reference sequence). V was pared by 6 bases and J by 4 bases, with 18 bases between. The CDR3 totals 15 residues. CDR3 coding DNA: TGCGCCAGCAGCGGACGTCGGGAGTATGGAGAGACCCAGTACTTC. Its translation is CASSGRREYGETQYF.

This clonotype was detected ten times or more. V usage is TRBV3-1 and J usage is TRBJ2-3, with TRBD2 matching 12 bases. CDR3 length: 17 amino acids. Germline V gene data show CDR1 as LGHDT and CDR2 as YNNKEL (reference sequence). The V gene end was trimmed by 2 bases and the J gene end by 3 bases; junction bases not matched to a gene: 6. CDR3 DNA: TGTGCCAGCAGCCAATCTGCTAGCGGGAGGGCGACAGATACGCAGTATTTT. Protein sequence: CASSQSASGRATDTQYF.

Notes on this clonotype: Given a much more abundant clone one base away, this may be a read error. CDR3 coding DNA: TGTGCCAGCAGCTTAGCGGACAGCTCTGGAAACACCATATATTTT. Protein product: CASSLADSSGNTIYF. The chain has TRBV11-2 and TRBJ1-3; the D gene is possibly TRBD1 (6 bases). The germline CDR1 and CDR2 sequences are SGHAT and FQNNGV. V lost 1 base and J lost 0, with 7 bases in between. The CDR3 length is 15 residues.

The J gene is TRBJ2-7, the V gene TRBV7-9, with 10 bases that match TRBD2. The CDR3 is 16 residues long. V was pared by 3 bases and J by 0 bases, with 5 bases of the junction left unmatched. Germline V gene sequence: CDR1 SEHNR, CDR2 FQNEAQ (reference sequence). Here the CDR3 reads CASSLIAGGHSYEQYF. CDR3 in DNA: TGTGCCAGCAGCTTGATAGCGGGAGGCCACTCCTACGAGCAGTACTTC.

This clonotype has at least ten counts. The chain employs TRBV6-6 and TRBJ1-1; D ambiguous. V was shortened by 0 bases and J by 11 bases, with 19 bases between the two germline ends. The length of the CDR3 is 15 residues. Germline V gene sequence: CDR1 MNHNY, CDR2 SVGAGI (reference sequence). The CDR3 bases are TGTGCCAGCAGTTACTCGATCGGCAGCCCTGGTCTGGCTTTCTTT. Translation gives CASSYSIGSPGLAFF.

This clonotype was picked up one time. The conserved phenylalanine or tryptophan is not found at the CDR3 terminus, so this likely reflects a read error. The V gene is TRBV12-3 or TRBV12-4, the J gene TRBJ1-1; D may be TRBD1 (6 bases). The CDR3 has 17 amino acids. CDR3 coding DNA: TGTGCCAGCAGTGTAGCCGGGACACGGGGCCCCGGCACTGAAGCTTTCCTT. Amino acids: CASSVAGTRGPGTEAFL.

This clonotype appeared many times. The V and J genes are TRBV10-3 and TRBJ2-7; tentatively, D is TRBD1 (6 bases). With 4 bases removed from V and 6 bases from J, the gap between germline ends came to 10 bases. CDR1 and CDR2 (germline): ENHRY, SYGVKD. This CDR3 region has 12 residues. CDR3 nucleotide sequence: TGTGCCATCAGTGGGCCCAGGGGCGAGCAGTACTTC. Amino acid sequence: CAISGPRGEQYF.

The table lists this clonotype with many counts. The chain employs TRBV28 and TRBJ2-3; 8 bases match TRBD2. CDR3 length: 14 amino acids. The V segment lost 8 bases and the J segment 8 bases; nucleotides outside the gene matches: 12. The germline CDR1 and CDR2 sequences are MDHEN and SYDVKM. The chain's CDR3 is CASAAGGAGGTQYF. CDR3 sequence (DNA): TGTGCCAGCGCTGCGGGAGGAGCGGGCGGTACGCAGTATTTT.

This clonotype showed up many times. The V gene is TRBV10-3, the J gene TRBJ1-6; 9 positions match TRBD1. Trimming took 5 bases from V and 5 from J; bases not matched to a gene: 7. Germline V gene data show CDR1 as ENHRY and CDR2 as SYGVKD. This CDR3 is built from 16 residues. The CDR3 DNA sequence: TGTGCCATCAGTCAATGGGGGACAGGGAATAATTCACCCCTCCACTTT. Translated: CAISQWGTGNNSPLHF.

This clonotype has ten or more counts. The chain couples TRBV20-1 to TRBJ2-7, with D unresolved. The germline gives CDR1 DFQATT, CDR2 SNEGSKA (reference sequence). The V gene lost 3 bases and the J gene lost 2 bases, with 11 bases spanning the gap. There are 13 residues in the CDR3. CDR3 in DNA: TGCAGTGCTAGTGGGCCCGAGCCCTACGAGCAGTACTTC. Amino acid sequence: CSASGPEPYEQYF.

This clonotype was counted ten times or more. V and J are TRBV5-1 and TRBJ2-1; 11 bases align to TRBD1. Germline V gene data show CDR1 as SGHRS and CDR2 as YFSETQ. V lost 0 bases, J lost 6 bases, and 5 bases stayed unmatched. The CDR3 length is 16 residues. CDR3 sequence reads: CASSLVGQGARNEQFF. The CDR3 DNA reads TGCGCCAGCAGCTTGGTTGGACAGGGGGCGCGCAATGAGCAGTTCTTC.

This clonotype has a count of ten or more. The chain is built from TRBV5-1 and TRBJ2-7; 10 nucleotides agree with TRBD1. In germline, CDR1 is SGHRS, CDR2 YFSETQ. V shed 2 bases, J shed 1 base, and the junction held 3 bases outside the gene matches. The CDR3 is 15 residues long. This chain's CDR3 is CASSFGTGVSYEQYF. In DNA form, the CDR3 reads TGCGCCAGCAGCTTTGGGACAGGGGTATCCTACGAGCAGTACTTC.

This clonotype was found many times. This chain joins TRBV6-2 or TRBV6-3 and TRBJ2-2; D gene uncertain. Germline loops: CDR1 MNHEY, CDR2 SVGEGT. This CDR3 spans 15 amino acids. The V gene lost 2 bases and the J gene lost 1 base, with 8 bases spanning the gap. The CDR3 loop is CASSYANGNTGELFF. CDR3 DNA: TGTGCCAGCAGTTACGCTAATGGGAACACCGGGGAGCTGTTTTTT.

The V gene is TRBV6-1, the J gene TRBJ2-3; 7 nucleotides agree with TRBD1. V shed 3 bases, J shed 1 base, and the junction held 4 bases outside the gene matches. Germline V gene sequence: CDR1 MNHNS, CDR2 SASEGT. The CDR3 totals 15 residues. The CDR3 here is CASSDWGTGTDTQYF. CDR3 sequence (DNA): TGTGCCAGCAGTGACTGGGGGACAGGCACAGATACGCAGTATTTT.

Many counts were recorded for this clonotype. CDR3 DNA: TGTGCCAGCTCTCCGAGGACAGGGGCCTACGAGCAGTACTTC. It codes for CASSPRTGAYEQYF. The chain is built from TRBV18 and TRBJ2-7; 9 bases are shared with TRBD1. The CDR3 spans 14 residues. CDR1 and CDR2 (germline): KGHSH, LQKENI. V gave up 6 bases and J gave up 2 bases; unmatched junction bases: 5.

This clonotype was counted many times. The chain is built from TRBV12-3 or TRBV12-4 and TRBJ1-1; tentative D call: TRBD1 (6 bases). The CDR3 runs to 16 residues. The germline V and J ends were trimmed by 4 bases and 5 bases, with 20 bases remaining between them. CDR3 nucleotides: TGTGCCAGCAGTTCCAGACAAGGGGGTCGATGGACTGAAGCTTTCTTT. Its translation: CASSSRQGGRWTEAFF.

This clonotype has a count of ten or more. The chain employs TRBV29-1 and TRBJ2-3; 9 bases are shared with TRBD2. This CDR3 spans 16 amino acids. The V gene's germline CDR1 is SQVTM and CDR2 ANQGSEA. Germline trimming cut 4 bases from V and 0 bases from J; bases unmatched to any gene: 8. The CDR3 bases are TGCAGCGTTGGGCGGAGCGGGAGGAGGAGCACAGATACGCAGTATTTT. Translated: CSVGRSGRRSTDTQYF.

This clonotype appeared a few times. The rearrangement links TRBV4-1 to TRBJ2-1, with D maybe TRBD2 (6 bases). The germline CDR1 and CDR2 sequences are MGHRA and YSYEKL. The V end lost 2 bases, the J end lost 4 bases, and 15 bases lay between the germline ends. The CDR3 covers 16 residues. The CDR3 DNA reads as TGCGCCAGCAGCCAACAGTCCAGGGCGGGATACAATGAGCAGTTCTTC. It codes for CASSQQSRAGYNEQFF.

This clonotype was counted only a few times. The V and J genes are TRBV7-9 and TRBJ2-5; 7 bases match TRBD2. CDR1 SEHNR and CDR2 FQNEAQ come from the germline V gene (reference sequence). The V gene end was trimmed by 8 bases and the J gene end by 1 base; junction bases not matched to a gene: 4. The CDR3 runs to 13 residues. CDR3 in amino acids: CASAGVPQETQYF. The CDR3 region has the DNA TGTGCCAGCGCGGGAGTGCCCCAAGAGACCCAGTACTTC.

This clonotype was observed many times. The rearrangement uses TRBV30 and TRBJ1-1; D is ambiguous. This CDR3 spans 12 amino acids. V shed 4 bases and J shed 5 bases, with 11 bases lying between them. Germline-derived CDR1 and CDR2 are GTSNPN and SVGIG (reference sequence). The CDR3 is CAWNGTLTEAFF. The CDR3 coding sequence is TGTGCCTGGAACGGTACCCTAACTGAAGCTTTCTTT. Looking up the rest from reference TRBV30 and TRBJ1-1 gives the full variable domain: SQTIHQWPATLVQPVGSPLSLECTVEGTSNPNLYWYRQAAGRGLQLLFYSVGIGQISSEVPQNLSASRPQDRQFILSSKKLLLSDSGFYLCAWNGTLTEAFFGQGTRLTVV.

This chain connects TRBV5-6 to TRBJ1-4; D gene uncertain. V was shortened by 1 base and J by 7 bases, with 11 bases between the two germline ends. Per germline, CDR1 SGHDT and CDR2 YYEEEE. The CDR3 runs to 14 residues. The DNA of the CDR3 is TGTGCCAGCAGCTTGTTAAGCTCTCGTGAAAAACTGTTTTTT. It yields the protein CASSLLSSREKLFF. Looking up the rest from reference TRBV5-6 and TRBJ1-4 gives the full variable domain: DAGVTQSPTHLIKTRGQQVTLRCSPKSGHDTVSWYQQALGQGPQFIFQYYEEEERQRGNFPDRFSGHQFPNYSSELNVNALLLGDSALYLCASSLLSSREKLFFGSGTQLSVL.

This clonotype was seen many times. The J gene is TRBJ1-1, the V gene TRBV7-9; no clear D. The germline V gene encodes CDR1 SEHNR and CDR2 FQNEAQ (reference sequence). This CDR3 is 15 amino acids long. V dropped 5 bases and J dropped 1 base, with 14 bases sitting between them. CDR3 DNA: TGTGCCAGCAGCCGAACATTAGGAGGGAACACTGAAGCTTTCTTT. Residues: CASSRTLGGNTEAFF.

In this sample, this clonotype turned up many times. This chain connects TRBV20-1 to TRBJ2-1; either TRBD1 or TRBD2 may supply D (6 bases each). V lost 2 bases to trimming and J lost 9 bases, with 11 bases between them. The length of the CDR3 is 12 residues. CDR1 is DFQATT, CDR2 SNEGSKA, per germline (reference sequence). CDR3 sequence: CSARNREVEQFF. In DNA form, the CDR3 reads TGCAGTGCTAGAAACAGGGAGGTTGAGCAGTTCTTC.